The clone carrying this T cell receptor (beta chain) was counted at least ten times. The antigen is undetermined. This record belongs to a study of molecular identifiers for immune sequencing clone quantification. Study-level background: In replicates, the authors split RNA from approximately 20,000 or 100,000 naive CD8 cells five ways and sequenced four. Study conclusions and caveats: Should identical TCR molecules share a barcode, the sizes of highly expanded clones could be underestimated.

TCRdb reprocessed the PCR reads via MiXCR and lists one record per CDR3 protein. This sample has about 630,000 distinct CDR3 sequences, with 25% found just once. Between about 19,000 and 1,000,000 sorted cells, with 10%, 30% or 50% RNA, yielded naive CD8 libraries. Sorted naive CD8 T cells were those defined as CD8+CD4-CCR7+CD45RA+. Between the trimmed V and J ends, which lost 2 bases and 5 bases, there was a span of 9 bases. This CDR3 is 13 amino acids long. Germline-derived CDR1 and CDR2 are MNHEY and SVGEGT. This rearrangement joins TRBV6-2 or TRBV6-3 to TRBJ1-1; the D gene is possibly TRBD1 (5 bases). This TCR derives from a human donor in good health. Some libraries in this study had Jurkat cell RNA spiked in. Sequencing was done on a sample of naive CD8+ T cells from blood, with Jurkat cell RNA spiked in. The subset is: FACS-sorted CD8+CD4-CCR7+CD45RA+ naive T cells. The CDR3 here is CASSYREGTEAFF. DNA for the CDR3: TGTGCCAGCAGTTACAGGGAGGGGACTGAAGCTTTCTTT.